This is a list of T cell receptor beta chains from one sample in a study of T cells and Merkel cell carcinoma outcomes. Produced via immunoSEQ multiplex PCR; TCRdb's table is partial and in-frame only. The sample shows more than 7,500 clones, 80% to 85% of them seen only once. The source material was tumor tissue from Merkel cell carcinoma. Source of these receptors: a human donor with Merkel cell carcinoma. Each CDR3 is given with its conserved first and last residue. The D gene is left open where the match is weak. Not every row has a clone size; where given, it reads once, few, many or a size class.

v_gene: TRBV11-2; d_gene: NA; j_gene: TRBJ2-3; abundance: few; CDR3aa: CASSYSPPDTQYF; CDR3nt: TGTGCCAGCAGCTACAGTCCTCCAGATACGCAGTATTTT
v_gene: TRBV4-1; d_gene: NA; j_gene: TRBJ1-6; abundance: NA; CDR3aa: CASSQAFPGASYNSPLHF; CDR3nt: TGCGCCAGCAGCCAAGCTTTTCCAGGGGCGTCCTATAATTCACCCCTCCACTTT
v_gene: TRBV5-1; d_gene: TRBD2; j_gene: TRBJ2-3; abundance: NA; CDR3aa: CASSLDSGTSTDTQYF; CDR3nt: TGCGCCAGCAGCTTGGATAGCGGGACTAGCACAGATACGCAGTATTTT
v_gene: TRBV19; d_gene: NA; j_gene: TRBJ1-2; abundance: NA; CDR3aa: CASSIDRTGLRGYTF; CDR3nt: TGTGCCAGTAGTATCGACCGTACAGGTCTGAGGGGCTACACCTTC
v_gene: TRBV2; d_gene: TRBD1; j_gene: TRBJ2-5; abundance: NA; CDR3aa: CASSVGEDRVLIETQYF; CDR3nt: TGTGCCAGCAGTGTGGGCGAGGACAGGGTGCTTATAGAGACCCAGTACTTC
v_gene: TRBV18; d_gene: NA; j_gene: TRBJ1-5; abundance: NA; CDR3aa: CASSPPGGVNQPQHF; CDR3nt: TGTGCCAGCTCACCACCGGGGGGCGTTAATCAGCCCCAGCATTTT
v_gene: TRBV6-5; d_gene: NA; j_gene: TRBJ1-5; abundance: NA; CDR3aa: CASRRGGDSNQPQHF; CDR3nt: TGTGCCAGCCGGAGGGGGGGGGATAGCAATCAGCCCCAGCATTTT
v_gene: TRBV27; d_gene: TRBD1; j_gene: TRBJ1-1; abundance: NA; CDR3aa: CASRQMTTGGGTEAFF; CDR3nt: TGTGCCAGCAGGCAAATGACGACAGGGGGCGGCACTGAAGCTTTCTTT
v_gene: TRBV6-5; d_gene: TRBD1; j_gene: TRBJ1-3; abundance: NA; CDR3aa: CASRTGTGNTIYF; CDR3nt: TGTGCCAGCAGAACCGGGACAGGGAACACCATATATTTT
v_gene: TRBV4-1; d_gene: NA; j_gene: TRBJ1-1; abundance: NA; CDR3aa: CASSQGGGLTEAFF; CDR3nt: TGCGCCAGCAGCCAGGGAGGGGGACTCACTGAAGCTTTCTTT
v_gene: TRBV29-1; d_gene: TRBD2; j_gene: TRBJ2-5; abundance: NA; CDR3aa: CSVLHSSGVLQETQYF; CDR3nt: TGCAGCGTTCTCCACTCTAGCGGGGTGCTCCAAGAGACCCAGTACTTC
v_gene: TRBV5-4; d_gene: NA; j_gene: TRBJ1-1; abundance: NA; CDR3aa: CASSPNKDTEAFF; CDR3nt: TGTGCCAGCAGCCCAAACAAAGACACTGAAGCTTTCTTT
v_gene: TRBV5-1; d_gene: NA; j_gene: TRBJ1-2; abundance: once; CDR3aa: CASSSQGWGYTF; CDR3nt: TGCGCCAGCAGCTCGCAGGGTTGGGGCTACACCTTC
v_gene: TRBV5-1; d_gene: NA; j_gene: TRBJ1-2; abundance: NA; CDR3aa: CASTRDNNYGYTF; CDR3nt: TGCGCCAGCACACGGGATAACAACTATGGCTACACCTTC
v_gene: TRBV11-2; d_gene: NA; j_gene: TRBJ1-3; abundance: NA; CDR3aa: CASSLGGNTIYF; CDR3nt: TGTGCCAGCAGTTTGGGGGGAAACACCATATATTTT
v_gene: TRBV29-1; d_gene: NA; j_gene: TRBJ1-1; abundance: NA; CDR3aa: CSGAQGMVTEAFF; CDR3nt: TGCAGCGGGGCGCAGGGGATGGTCACTGAAGCTTTCTTT
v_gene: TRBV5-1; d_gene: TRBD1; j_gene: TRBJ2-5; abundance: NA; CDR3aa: CASSLGRDRIQETQYF; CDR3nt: TGCGCCAGCAGCTTGGGTCGGGACAGGATCCAAGAGACCCAGTACTTC
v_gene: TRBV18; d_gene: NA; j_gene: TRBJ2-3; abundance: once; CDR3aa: CASSPGVSGIGTDTQYF; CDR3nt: TGTGCCAGCTCACCGGGGGTGTCTGGCATAGGCACAGATACGCAGTATTTT
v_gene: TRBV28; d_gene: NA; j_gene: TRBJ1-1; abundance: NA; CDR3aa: CASLGPFGTEAFF; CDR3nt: TGTGCCAGCCTAGGTCCCTTCGGGACTGAAGCTTTCTTT
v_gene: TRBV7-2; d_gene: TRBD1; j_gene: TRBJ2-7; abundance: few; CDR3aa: CASSSTGFEQYF; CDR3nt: TGTGCCAGCAGCTCGACAGGGTTCGAGCAGTACTTC
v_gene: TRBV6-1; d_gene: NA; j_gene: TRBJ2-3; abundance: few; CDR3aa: CASSVSGTLWDTQYF; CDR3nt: TGTGCCAGCAGCGTATCAGGGACTCTGTGGGATACGCAGTATTTT
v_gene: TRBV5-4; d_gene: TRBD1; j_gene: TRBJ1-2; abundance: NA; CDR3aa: CASSLVGEGAGYTF; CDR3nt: TGTGCCAGCAGCTTGGTTGGGGAGGGGGCTGGCTACACCTTC
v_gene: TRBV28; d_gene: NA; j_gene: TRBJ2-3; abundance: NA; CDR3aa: CASSAQADTQYF; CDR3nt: TGTGCCAGCAGTGCGCAGGCAGATACGCAGTATTTT
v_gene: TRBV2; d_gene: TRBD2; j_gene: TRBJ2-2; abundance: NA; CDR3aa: CASKVLAGGRTGELFF; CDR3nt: TGTGCCAGCAAGGTCTTGGCGGGGGGGCGCACCGGGGAGCTGTTTTTT
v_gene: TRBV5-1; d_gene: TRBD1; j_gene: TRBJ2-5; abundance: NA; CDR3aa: CASSDRGSQETQYF; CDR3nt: TGCGCCAGCAGCGACAGGGGGAGCCAAGAGACCCAGTACTTC
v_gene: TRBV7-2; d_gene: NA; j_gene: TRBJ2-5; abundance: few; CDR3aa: CASSLEPGQETQYF; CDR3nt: TGTGCCAGCAGCTTAGAGCCGGGACAAGAGACCCAGTACTTC
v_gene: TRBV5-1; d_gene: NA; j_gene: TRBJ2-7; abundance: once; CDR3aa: CASSLGDQIRDEQYF; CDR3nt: TGCGCCAGCAGCTTGGGGGACCAGATTCGAGACGAGCAGTACTTC
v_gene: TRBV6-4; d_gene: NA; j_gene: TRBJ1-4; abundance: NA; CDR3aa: CASNKGLERVDEKLFF; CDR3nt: TGTGCCAGCAATAAGGGCCTGGAAAGGGTCGACGAAAAACTGTTTTTT
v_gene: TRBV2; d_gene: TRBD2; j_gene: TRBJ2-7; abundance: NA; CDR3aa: CASKGSGVGVYEQYF; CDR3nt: TGTGCCAGCAAGGGTAGCGGGGTTGGAGTGTACGAGCAGTACTTC
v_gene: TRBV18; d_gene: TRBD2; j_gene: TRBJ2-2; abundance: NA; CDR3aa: CASSPASGVVTGELFF; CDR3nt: TGTGCCAGCTCACCGGCTAGCGGGGTGGTCACCGGGGAGCTGTTTTTT
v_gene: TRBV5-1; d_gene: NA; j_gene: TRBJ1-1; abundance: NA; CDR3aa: CASSYSQGTEAFF; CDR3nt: TGCGCCAGCAGCTACTCCCAGGGAACTGAAGCTTTCTTT
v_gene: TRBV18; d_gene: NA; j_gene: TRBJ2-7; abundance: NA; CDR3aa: CASSPWVNRDSYEQYF; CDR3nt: TGTGCCAGCTCACCCTGGGTAAACAGGGACTCCTACGAGCAGTACTTC
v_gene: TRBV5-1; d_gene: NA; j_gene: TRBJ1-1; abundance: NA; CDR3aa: CASSPWGDGGNTEAFF; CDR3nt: TGCGCCAGCAGCCCTTGGGGGGATGGAGGGAACACTGAAGCTTTCTTT
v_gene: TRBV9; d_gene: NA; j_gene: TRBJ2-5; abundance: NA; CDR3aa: CASSVYDQETQYF; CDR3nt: TGTGCCAGCAGCGTATACGATCAAGAGACCCAGTACTTC
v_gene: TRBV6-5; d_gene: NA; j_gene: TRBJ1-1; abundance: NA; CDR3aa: CASTQRQLRDTEAFF; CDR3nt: TGTGCCAGCACCCAGAGGCAGTTAAGGGACACTGAAGCTTTCTTT
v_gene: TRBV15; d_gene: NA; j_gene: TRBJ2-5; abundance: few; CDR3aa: CATRAGGTGETQYF; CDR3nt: TGTGCCACCAGGGCGGGGGGGACAGGGGAGACCCAGTACTTC
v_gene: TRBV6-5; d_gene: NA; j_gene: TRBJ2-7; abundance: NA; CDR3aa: CASSQVVRAPTEYF; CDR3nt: TGTGCCAGCAGCCAGGTCGTAAGGGCCCCGACAGAGTACTTC
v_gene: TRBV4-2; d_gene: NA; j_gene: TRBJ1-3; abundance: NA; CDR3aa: CASSQVGNPGNTIYF; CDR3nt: TGTGCCAGCAGCCAAGTGGGAAACCCTGGAAACACCATATATTTT
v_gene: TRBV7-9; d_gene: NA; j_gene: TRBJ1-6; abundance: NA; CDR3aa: CASSLDGTTNSPLHF; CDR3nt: TGTGCCAGCAGCTTAGACGGCACAACCAATTCACCCCTCCACTTT
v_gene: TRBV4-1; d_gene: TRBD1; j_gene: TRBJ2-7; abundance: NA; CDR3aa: CASSQPDRGREQYF; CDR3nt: TGCGCCAGCAGCCAGCCGGACAGGGGGCGGGAGCAGTACTTC
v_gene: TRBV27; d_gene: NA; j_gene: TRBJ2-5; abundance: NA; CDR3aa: CASSRPGGGTQYF; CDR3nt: TGTGCCAGCAGTCGACCGGGTGGAGGGACCCAGTACTTC
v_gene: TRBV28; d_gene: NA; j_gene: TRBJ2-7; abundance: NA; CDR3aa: CASSSLPYEQYF; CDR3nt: TGTGCCAGCAGCTCGCTCCCCTACGAGCAGTACTTC
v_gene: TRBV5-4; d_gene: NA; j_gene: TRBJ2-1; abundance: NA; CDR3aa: CASSLEGNTYNEQFF; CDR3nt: TGTGCCAGCAGCTTGGAGGGGAATACCTACAATGAGCAGTTCTTC
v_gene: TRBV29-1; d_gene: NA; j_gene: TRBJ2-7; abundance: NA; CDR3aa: CSGRNSYEQYF; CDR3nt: TGCAGCGGCCGGAACTCCTACGAGCAGTACTTC
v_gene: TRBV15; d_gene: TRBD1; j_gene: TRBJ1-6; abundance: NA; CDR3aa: CATSRVTGEVGNSPLHF; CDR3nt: TGTGCCACCAGCAGAGTCACAGGGGAAGTCGGTAATTCACCCCTCCACTTT
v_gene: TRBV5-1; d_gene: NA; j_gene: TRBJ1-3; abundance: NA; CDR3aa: CASSQDWSSGNTIYF; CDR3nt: TGCGCCAGCAGCCAGGATTGGAGCTCTGGAAACACCATATATTTT
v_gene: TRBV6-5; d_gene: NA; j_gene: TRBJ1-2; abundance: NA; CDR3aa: CASRYMGGNGYTF; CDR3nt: TGTGCCAGCAGATACATGGGCGGTAATGGCTACACCTTC
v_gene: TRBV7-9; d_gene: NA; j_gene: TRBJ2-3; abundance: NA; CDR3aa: CASSGSTDTQYF; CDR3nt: TGTGCCAGCAGCGGTAGCACAGATACGCAGTATTTT
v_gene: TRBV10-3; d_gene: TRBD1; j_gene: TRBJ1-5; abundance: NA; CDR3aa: CAISAGQGKSGNQPQHF; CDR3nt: TGTGCCATCAGTGCGGGACAGGGGAAAAGCGGCAATCAGCCCCAGCATTTT
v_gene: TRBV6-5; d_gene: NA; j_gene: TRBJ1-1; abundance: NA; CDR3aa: CASSYLRGATEAFF; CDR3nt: TGTGCCAGCAGTTACCTAAGGGGGGCCACTGAAGCTTTCTTT
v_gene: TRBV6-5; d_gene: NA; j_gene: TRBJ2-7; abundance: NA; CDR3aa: CASSYLGRAGEQYF; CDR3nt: TGTGCCAGCAGTTACCTCGGCAGGGCTGGCGAGCAGTACTTC
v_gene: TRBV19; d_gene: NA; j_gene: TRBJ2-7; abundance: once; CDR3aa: CASTVGTAGSYEQYF; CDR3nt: TGTGCCAGTACTGTGGGAACGGCCGGCTCCTACGAGCAGTACTTC
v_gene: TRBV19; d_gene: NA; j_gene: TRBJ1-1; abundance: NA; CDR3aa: CASSMLVAGYGTEAFF; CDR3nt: TGTGCCAGTAGTATGCTCGTGGCAGGGTATGGGACTGAAGCTTTCTTT
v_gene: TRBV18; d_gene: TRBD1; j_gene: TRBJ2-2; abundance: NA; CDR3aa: CASSLQGANTGELFF; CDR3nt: TGTGCCAGCTCACTACAGGGGGCGAACACCGGGGAGCTGTTTTTT
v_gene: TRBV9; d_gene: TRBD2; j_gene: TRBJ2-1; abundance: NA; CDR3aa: CASSPGASSGGEEQFF; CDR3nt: TGTGCCAGCAGCCCAGGGGCCTCTAGCGGGGGGGAAGAGCAGTTCTTC
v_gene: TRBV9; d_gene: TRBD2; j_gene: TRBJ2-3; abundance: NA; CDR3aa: CASSVWGLAGGYDTQYF; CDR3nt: TGTGCCAGCAGCGTTTGGGGTCTAGCGGGGGGATACGATACGCAGTATTTT
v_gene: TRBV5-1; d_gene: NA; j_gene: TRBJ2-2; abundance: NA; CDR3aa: CASSLDRVTGELFF; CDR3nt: TGCGCCAGCAGCTTGGATAGGGTCACCGGGGAGCTGTTTTTT
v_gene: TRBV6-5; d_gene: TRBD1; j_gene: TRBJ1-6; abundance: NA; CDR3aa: CASSTQGVGSPLHF; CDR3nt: TGTGCCAGCAGTACCCAGGGGGTTGGTTCACCCCTCCACTTT